Reported below is one TCR beta chain. No antigen is known for it. The CDR3 spans 15 residues. V lost 1 base and J 6 bases, leaving 13 bases between the germline ends. Germline assignment: CDR1 SGHAT and CDR2 FQNNGV. Researchers ran the PCR with 60 Vbeta and 13 Jbeta primers. TCRdb's copy holds only in-frame clones and misses some; the assay was immunoSEQ multiplex PCR. The sample contains roughly 120,000 clones, 80% to 90% of which appear only once. The sample originates from a study of cytomegalovirus exposure and HLA in healthy donors. Study-level points and caveats: Presence/absence analysis assumed near-uniform sequencing depth across donors. In a later analysis, V- and J-gene trimming of beta chains associated with a DCLRE1C missense variant, replicated independently.

The gene calls are TRBV11-2 and TRBJ1-5; the D gene is possibly TRBD1 (6 bases). This clonotype was obtained from a young woman in good health and CMV-seropositive. The source material was PBMCs. Here the CDR3 reads CASSLGAGVGQPQHF. DNA for the CDR3: TGTGCCAGCAGCTTAGGGGCAGGGGTAGGTCAGCCCCAGCATTTT.